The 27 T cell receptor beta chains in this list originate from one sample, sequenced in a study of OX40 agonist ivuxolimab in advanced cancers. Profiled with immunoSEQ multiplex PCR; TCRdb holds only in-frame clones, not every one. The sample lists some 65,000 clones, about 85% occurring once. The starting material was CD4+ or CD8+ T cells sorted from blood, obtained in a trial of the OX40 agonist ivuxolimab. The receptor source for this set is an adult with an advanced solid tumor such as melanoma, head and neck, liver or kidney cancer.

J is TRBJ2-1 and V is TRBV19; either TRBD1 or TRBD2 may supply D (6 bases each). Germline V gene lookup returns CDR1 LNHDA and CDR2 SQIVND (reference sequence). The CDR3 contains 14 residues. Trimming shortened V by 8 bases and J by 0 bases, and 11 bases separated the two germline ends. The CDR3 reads CASSEGGSYNEQFF. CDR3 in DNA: TGTGCCAGTTCGGAGGGGGGCTCCTACAATGAGCAGTTCTTC.

The CDR3 DNA reads as TGCGCCAGCAGCCAAGATCAGGGTTTGCTAGGGAACGAGCAGTACTTC. Protein sequence: CASSQDQGLLGNEQYF. V and J are TRBV4-1 and TRBJ2-7; TRBD1 is a possible D gene (5 bases). The germline V and J ends were trimmed by 0 bases and 5 bases, with 17 bases remaining between them. This CDR3 region has 16 residues. CDR1 MGHRA and CDR2 YSYEKL come from the germline V gene.

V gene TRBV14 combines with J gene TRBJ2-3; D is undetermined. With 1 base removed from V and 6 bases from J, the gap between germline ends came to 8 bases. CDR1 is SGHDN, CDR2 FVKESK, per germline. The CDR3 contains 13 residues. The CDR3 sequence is CASSQGPVDTQYF. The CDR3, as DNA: TGTGCCAGCAGCCAAGGGCCAGTGGATACGCAGTATTTT.

CDR3 amino acids: CASSQVPAVSYEQYF. The CDR3 DNA reads as TGCGCCAGCAGCCAGGTACCAGCGGTAAGCTACGAGCAGTACTTC. The V gene is TRBV4-1, the J gene TRBJ2-7; D possibly corresponds to TRBD2 (5 bases). Deletions cut 3 bases from V and 3 bases from J, with 15 bases between. CDR3 size: 15 residues. Germline V gene lookup returns CDR1 MGHRA and CDR2 YSYEKL.

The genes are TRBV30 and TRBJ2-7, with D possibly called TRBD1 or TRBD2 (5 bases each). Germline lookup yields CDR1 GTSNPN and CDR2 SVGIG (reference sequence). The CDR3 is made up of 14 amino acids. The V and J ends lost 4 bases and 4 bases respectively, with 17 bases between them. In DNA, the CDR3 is TGTGCCTGGACCTACGGGGACCGAATTTACGAGCAGTACTTC. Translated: CAWTYGDRIYEQYF.

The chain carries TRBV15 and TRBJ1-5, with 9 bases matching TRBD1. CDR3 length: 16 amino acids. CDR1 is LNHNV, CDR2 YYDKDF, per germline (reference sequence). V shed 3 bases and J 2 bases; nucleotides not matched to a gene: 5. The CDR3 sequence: CATSRTGGFGNQPQHF. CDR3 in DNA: TGTGCCACCAGCAGGACAGGGGGATTTGGCAATCAGCCCCAGCATTTT.

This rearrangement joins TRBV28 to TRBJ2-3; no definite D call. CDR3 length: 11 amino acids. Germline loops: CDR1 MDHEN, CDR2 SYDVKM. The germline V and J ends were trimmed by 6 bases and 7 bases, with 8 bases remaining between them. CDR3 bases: TGTGCCAGCAGCCTAGGCTATACGCAGTATTTT. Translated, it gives CASSLGYTQYF.

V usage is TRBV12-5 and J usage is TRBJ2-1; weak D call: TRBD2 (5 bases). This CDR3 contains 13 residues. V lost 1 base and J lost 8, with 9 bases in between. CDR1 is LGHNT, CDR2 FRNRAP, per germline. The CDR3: CASGLDLAYEQFF. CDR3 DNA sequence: TGTGCTAGTGGTTTGGATTTAGCGTATGAGCAGTTCTTC.

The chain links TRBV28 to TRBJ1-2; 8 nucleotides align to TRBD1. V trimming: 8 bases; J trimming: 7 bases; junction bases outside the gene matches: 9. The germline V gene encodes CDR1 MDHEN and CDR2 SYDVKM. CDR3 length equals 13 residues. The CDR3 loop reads CASGQQGDSGYTF. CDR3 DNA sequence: TGTGCCAGCGGTCAACAGGGGGATTCTGGCTACACCTTC.

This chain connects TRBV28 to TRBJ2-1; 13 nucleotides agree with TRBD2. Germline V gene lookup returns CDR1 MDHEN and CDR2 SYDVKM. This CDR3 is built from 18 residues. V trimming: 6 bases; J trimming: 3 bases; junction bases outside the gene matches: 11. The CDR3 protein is CASSRLAGGRIYYNEQFF. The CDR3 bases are TGTGCCAGCAGCCGACTAGCGGGAGGCCGGATCTACTACAATGAGCAGTTCTTC. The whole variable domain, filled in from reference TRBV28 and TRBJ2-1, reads DVKVTQSSRYLVKRTGEKVFLECVQDMDHENMFWYRQDPGLGLRLIYFSYDVKMKEKGDIPEGYSVSREKKERFSLILESASTNQTSMYLCASSRLAGGRIYYNEQFFGPGTRLTVL.

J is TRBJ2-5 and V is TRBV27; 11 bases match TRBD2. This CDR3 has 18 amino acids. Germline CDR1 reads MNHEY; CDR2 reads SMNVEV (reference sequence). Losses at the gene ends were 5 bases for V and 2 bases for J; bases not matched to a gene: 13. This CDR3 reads CASSTLFGTSGQQETQYF. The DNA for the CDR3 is TGTGCCAGCAGTACACTATTTGGGACTAGCGGACAGCAAGAGACCCAGTACTTC.

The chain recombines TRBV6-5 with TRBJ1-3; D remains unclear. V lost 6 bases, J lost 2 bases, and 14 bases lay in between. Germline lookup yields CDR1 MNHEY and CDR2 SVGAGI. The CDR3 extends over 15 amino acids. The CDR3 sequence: CASRAQGKAGNTIYF. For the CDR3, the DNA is TGTGCCAGCAGGGCTCAAGGGAAGGCTGGAAACACCATATATTTT.

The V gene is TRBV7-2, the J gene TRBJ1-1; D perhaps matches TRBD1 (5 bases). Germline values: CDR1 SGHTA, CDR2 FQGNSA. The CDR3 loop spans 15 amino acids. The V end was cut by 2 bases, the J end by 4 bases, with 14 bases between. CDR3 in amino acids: CASSLPRRGGTEAFF. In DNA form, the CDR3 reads TGTGCCAGCAGCTTACCCAGAAGGGGTGGCACTGAAGCTTTCTTT.

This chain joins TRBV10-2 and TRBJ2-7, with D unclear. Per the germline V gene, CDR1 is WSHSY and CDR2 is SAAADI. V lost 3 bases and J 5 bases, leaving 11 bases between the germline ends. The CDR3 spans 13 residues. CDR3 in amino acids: CASSDPSSDEQYF. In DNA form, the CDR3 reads TGCGCCAGCAGTGACCCTTCGTCGGACGAGCAGTACTTC.

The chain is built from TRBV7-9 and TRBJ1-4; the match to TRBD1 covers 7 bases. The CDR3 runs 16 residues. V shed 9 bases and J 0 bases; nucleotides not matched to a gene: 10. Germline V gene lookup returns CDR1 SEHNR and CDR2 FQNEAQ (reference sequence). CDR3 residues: CASSTGATATNEKLFF. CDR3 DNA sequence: TGTGCCAGTAGTACAGGGGCGACTGCAACTAATGAAAAACTGTTTTTT.

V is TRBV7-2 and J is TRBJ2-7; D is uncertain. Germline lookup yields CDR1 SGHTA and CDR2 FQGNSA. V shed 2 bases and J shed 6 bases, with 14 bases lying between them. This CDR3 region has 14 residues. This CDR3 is CASSLYSGDIEQYF. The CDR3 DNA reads TGTGCCAGCAGCTTATATAGTGGAGATATCGAGCAGTACTTC.

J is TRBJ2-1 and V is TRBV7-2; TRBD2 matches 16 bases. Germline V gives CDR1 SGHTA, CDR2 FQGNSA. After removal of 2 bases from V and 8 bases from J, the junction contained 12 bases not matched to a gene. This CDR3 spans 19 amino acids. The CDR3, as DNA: TGTGCCAGCAGCTTAAGGGCCCCAGGGACTAGCGGGAGGGTTGATGAGCAGTTCTTC. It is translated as CASSLRAPGTSGRVDEQFF.

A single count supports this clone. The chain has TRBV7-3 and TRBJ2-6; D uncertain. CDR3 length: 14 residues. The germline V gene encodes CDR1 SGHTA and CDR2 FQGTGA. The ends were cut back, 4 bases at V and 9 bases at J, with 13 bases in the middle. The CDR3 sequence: CASSSSRADNVLTF. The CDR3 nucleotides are TGTGCCAGCAGCTCCTCCCGGGCAGACAACGTCCTGACTTTC.

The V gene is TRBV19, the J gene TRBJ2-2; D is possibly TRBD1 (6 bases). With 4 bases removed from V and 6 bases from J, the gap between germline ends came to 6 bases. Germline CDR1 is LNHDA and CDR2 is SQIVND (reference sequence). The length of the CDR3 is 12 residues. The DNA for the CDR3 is TGTGCCAGTAGTAACAGGGCCGGGGAGCTGTTTTTT. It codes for CASSNRAGELFF.

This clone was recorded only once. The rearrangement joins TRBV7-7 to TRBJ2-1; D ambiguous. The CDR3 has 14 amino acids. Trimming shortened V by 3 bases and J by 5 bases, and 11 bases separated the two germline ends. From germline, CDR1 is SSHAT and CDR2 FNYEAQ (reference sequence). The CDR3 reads CASSLDLGNNEQFF. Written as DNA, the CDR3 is TGTGCCAGCAGCTTGGATCTGGGAAACAATGAGCAGTTCTTC. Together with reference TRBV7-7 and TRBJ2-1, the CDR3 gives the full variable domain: GAGVSQSPRYKVTKRGQDVTLRCDPISSHATLYWYQQALGQGPEFLTYFNYEAQPDKSGLPSDRFSAERPEGSISTLTIQRTEQRDSAMYRCASSLDLGNNEQFFGPGTRLTVL.

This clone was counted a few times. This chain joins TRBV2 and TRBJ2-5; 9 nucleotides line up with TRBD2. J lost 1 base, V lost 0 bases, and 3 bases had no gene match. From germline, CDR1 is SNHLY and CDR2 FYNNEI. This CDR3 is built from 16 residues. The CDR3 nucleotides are TGTGCCAGCAGTGAAGCACTAGCGGGCCTCCAAGAGACCCAGTACTTC. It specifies CASSEALAGLQETQYF.

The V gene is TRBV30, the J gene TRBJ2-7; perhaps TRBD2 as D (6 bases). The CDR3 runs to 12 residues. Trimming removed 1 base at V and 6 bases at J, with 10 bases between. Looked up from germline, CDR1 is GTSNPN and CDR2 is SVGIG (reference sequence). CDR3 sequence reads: CAWSGGGIEQYF. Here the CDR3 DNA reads TGTGCCTGGAGTGGGGGAGGAATCGAGCAGTACTTC.

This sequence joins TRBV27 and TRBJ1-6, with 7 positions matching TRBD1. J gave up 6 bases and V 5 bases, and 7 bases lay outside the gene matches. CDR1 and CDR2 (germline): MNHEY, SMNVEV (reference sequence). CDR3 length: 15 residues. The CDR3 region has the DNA TGTGCCAGCAGTCCCAGGGGGACGGGTAATTCACCCCTCCACTTT. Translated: CASSPRGTGNSPLHF.

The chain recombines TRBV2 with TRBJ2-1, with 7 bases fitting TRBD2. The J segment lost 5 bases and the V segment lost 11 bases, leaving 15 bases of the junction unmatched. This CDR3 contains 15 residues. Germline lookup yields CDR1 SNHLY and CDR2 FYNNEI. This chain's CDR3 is CADSAGLAANNEQFF. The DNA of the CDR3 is TGTGCCGACAGTGCGGGGCTAGCGGCGAACAATGAGCAGTTCTTC.

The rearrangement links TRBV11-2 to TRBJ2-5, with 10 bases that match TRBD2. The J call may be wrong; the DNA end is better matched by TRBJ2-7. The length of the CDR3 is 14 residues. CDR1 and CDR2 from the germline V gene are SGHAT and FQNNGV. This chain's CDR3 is CASSFTSGAYEQYF. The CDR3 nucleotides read TGTGCCAGCAGCTTTACTAGCGGGGCCTACGAGCAGTACTTC.

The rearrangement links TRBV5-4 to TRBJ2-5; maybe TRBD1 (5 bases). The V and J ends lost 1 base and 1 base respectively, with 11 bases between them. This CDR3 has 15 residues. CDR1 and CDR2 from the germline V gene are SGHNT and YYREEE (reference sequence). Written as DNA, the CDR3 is TGTGCCAGCAGCTTGTGGCAGGGAAGCCAAGAGACCCAGTACTTC. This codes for CASSLWQGSQETQYF.

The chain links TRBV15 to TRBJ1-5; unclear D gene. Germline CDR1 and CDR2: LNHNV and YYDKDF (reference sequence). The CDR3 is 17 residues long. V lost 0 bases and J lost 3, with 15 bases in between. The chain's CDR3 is CATSRDLSREFNQPQHF. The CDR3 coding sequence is TGTGCCACCAGCAGAGATCTCTCGAGGGAATTCAATCAGCCCCAGCATTTT. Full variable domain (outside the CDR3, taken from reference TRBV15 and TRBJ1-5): DAMVIQNPRYQVTQFGKPVTLSCSQTLNHNVMYWYQQKSSQAPKLLFHYYDKDFNNEADTPDNFQSRRPNTSFCFLDIRSPGLGDTAMYLCATSRDLSREFNQPQHFGDGTRLSIL.